The clone carrying this TCR beta chain came up many times. TCRdb re-called the 5' RACE reads through MiXCR, storing one row per CDR3 protein. Here the sample spans about 100,000 distinct CDR3 sequences, less than 15% being singletons. This sample stems from a study of early T cells in non-severe SARS-CoV-2 infection. Looking at the study overall: Sequencing input comprised bulk RNA from unsorted whole blood; chain pairing was not available.

CDR3 size: 13 residues. Deletions cut 4 bases from V and 0 bases from J, with 6 bases between. Germline V gene lookup returns CDR1 MNHEY and CDR2 SVGAGI. V and J are TRBV6-5 and TRBJ1-1; no reliable D call. The sequence was collected from an adult who was a healthcare worker with PCR-confirmed SARS-CoV-2 infection or an uninfected control (not recorded which). The material sequenced was whole blood. In DNA, the CDR3 is TGTGCCAGCAGTTTCAACTTGAACACTGAAGCTTTCTTT. Translation: CASSFNLNTEAFF.